These T cell receptor beta chains were read from a single sample in a study of blood T cell repertoires in COVID-19. TCRdb's copy holds only in-frame clones and misses some; the assay was immunoSEQ multiplex PCR. The sample has 150,000 to 200,000 clones, 70% to 85% seen once; the top ten hold 6.9%. Sequences were obtained from peripheral blood. The receptor set was obtained from a human donor with acute or convalescent COVID-19. The donor label of this sample is uncertain. The CDR3 runs from the conserved cysteine through the conserved F or W. The D gene is left open where the match is weak. Rows may omit the clone size; those that give it use once, few, many or a size class.

clone_size: few
j_call: TRBJ1-6
d_call: -
v_call: TRBV5-8
cdr3_aa: CASSFRGNNSPLHF
cdr3_nt: TGTGCCAGCAGCTTCAGGGGAAATAATTCACCCCTCCACTTT

clone_size: -
j_call: TRBJ1-6
d_call: -
v_call: TRBV5-1
cdr3_aa: CASQAGSYNSPLHF
cdr3_nt: TGCGCCAGCCAGGCAGGGTCCTATAATTCACCCCTCCACTTT

clone_size: -
j_call: TRBJ1-5
d_call: -
v_call: TRBV6-1
cdr3_aa: CASSELANSNQPQHF
cdr3_nt: TGTGCCAGCAGTGAACTAGCTAATAGCAATCAGCCCCAGCATTTT

clone_size: once
j_call: TRBJ2-3
d_call: TRBD2
v_call: TRBV5-1
cdr3_aa: CASSKTGLAVRGDTQYF
cdr3_nt: TGCGCCAGCAGTAAAACCGGGCTAGCGGTCCGTGGAGATACGCAGTATTTT

clone_size: -
j_call: TRBJ2-5
d_call: -
v_call: TRBV16
cdr3_aa: CASSQSIAAAETQYF
cdr3_nt: TGTGCCAGCAGCCAATCGATTGCGGCAGCAGAGACCCAGTACTTC

clone_size: -
j_call: TRBJ2-5
d_call: -
v_call: TRBV5-5
cdr3_aa: CASSLVLPGETQYF
cdr3_nt: TGTGCCAGCAGCTTGGTTTTGCCGGGGGAGACCCAGTACTTC

clone_size: -
j_call: TRBJ2-7
d_call: TRBD1
v_call: TRBV6-2/TRBV6-3
cdr3_aa: CASSIIPGQTSYEQYF
cdr3_nt: TGTGCCAGCAGCATCATTCCGGGACAGACCTCCTACGAGCAGTACTTC

clone_size: -
j_call: TRBJ1-4
d_call: -
v_call: TRBV6-5
cdr3_aa: CASSYSMGEEKLFF
cdr3_nt: TGTGCCAGCAGTTACTCGATGGGCGAGGAAAAACTGTTTTTT

clone_size: -
j_call: TRBJ2-1
d_call: TRBD2
v_call: TRBV19
cdr3_aa: CASSMGLAGLGAHNEQFF
cdr3_nt: TGTGCCAGTAGTATGGGACTAGCGGGTCTAGGGGCCCACAATGAGCAGTTCTTC

clone_size: -
j_call: TRBJ1-1
d_call: -
v_call: TRBV6-5
cdr3_aa: CASSYSPGNTEAFF
cdr3_nt: TGTGCCAGCAGTTACTCTCCAGGGAACACTGAAGCTTTCTTT

clone_size: -
j_call: TRBJ1-5
d_call: TRBD1
v_call: TRBV30
cdr3_aa: CAWRGQVCLGQPQHF
cdr3_nt: TGTGCCTGGAGGGGACAGGTGTGCCTTGGGCAGCCCCAGCATTTT

clone_size: -
j_call: TRBJ2-3
d_call: -
v_call: TRBV7-9
cdr3_aa: CASRTTGTDTQYF
cdr3_nt: TGTGCCAGCAGGACTACCGGCACAGATACGCAGTATTTT

clone_size: -
j_call: TRBJ1-2
d_call: -
v_call: TRBV20-1
cdr3_aa: CSARDQAGYTF
cdr3_nt: TGCAGTGCTAGAGATCAGGCGGGCTACACCTTC

clone_size: -
j_call: TRBJ2-1
d_call: TRBD1
v_call: TRBV27
cdr3_aa: CASSRTGGPYNEQFF
cdr3_nt: TGTGCCAGCAGTAGAACAGGGGGCCCCTACAATGAGCAGTTCTTC

clone_size: -
j_call: TRBJ2-2
d_call: TRBD2
v_call: TRBV27
cdr3_aa: CASSLKKTSVPGELFF
cdr3_nt: TGTGCCAGCAGTTTGAAAAAGACTAGCGTTCCCGGGGAGCTGTTTTTT

clone_size: -
j_call: TRBJ2-1
d_call: TRBD1
v_call: TRBV7-9
cdr3_aa: CASSPPPGQGAYNEQFF
cdr3_nt: TGTGCCAGCAGCCCTCCCCCGGGACAGGGGGCCTACAATGAGCAGTTCTTC